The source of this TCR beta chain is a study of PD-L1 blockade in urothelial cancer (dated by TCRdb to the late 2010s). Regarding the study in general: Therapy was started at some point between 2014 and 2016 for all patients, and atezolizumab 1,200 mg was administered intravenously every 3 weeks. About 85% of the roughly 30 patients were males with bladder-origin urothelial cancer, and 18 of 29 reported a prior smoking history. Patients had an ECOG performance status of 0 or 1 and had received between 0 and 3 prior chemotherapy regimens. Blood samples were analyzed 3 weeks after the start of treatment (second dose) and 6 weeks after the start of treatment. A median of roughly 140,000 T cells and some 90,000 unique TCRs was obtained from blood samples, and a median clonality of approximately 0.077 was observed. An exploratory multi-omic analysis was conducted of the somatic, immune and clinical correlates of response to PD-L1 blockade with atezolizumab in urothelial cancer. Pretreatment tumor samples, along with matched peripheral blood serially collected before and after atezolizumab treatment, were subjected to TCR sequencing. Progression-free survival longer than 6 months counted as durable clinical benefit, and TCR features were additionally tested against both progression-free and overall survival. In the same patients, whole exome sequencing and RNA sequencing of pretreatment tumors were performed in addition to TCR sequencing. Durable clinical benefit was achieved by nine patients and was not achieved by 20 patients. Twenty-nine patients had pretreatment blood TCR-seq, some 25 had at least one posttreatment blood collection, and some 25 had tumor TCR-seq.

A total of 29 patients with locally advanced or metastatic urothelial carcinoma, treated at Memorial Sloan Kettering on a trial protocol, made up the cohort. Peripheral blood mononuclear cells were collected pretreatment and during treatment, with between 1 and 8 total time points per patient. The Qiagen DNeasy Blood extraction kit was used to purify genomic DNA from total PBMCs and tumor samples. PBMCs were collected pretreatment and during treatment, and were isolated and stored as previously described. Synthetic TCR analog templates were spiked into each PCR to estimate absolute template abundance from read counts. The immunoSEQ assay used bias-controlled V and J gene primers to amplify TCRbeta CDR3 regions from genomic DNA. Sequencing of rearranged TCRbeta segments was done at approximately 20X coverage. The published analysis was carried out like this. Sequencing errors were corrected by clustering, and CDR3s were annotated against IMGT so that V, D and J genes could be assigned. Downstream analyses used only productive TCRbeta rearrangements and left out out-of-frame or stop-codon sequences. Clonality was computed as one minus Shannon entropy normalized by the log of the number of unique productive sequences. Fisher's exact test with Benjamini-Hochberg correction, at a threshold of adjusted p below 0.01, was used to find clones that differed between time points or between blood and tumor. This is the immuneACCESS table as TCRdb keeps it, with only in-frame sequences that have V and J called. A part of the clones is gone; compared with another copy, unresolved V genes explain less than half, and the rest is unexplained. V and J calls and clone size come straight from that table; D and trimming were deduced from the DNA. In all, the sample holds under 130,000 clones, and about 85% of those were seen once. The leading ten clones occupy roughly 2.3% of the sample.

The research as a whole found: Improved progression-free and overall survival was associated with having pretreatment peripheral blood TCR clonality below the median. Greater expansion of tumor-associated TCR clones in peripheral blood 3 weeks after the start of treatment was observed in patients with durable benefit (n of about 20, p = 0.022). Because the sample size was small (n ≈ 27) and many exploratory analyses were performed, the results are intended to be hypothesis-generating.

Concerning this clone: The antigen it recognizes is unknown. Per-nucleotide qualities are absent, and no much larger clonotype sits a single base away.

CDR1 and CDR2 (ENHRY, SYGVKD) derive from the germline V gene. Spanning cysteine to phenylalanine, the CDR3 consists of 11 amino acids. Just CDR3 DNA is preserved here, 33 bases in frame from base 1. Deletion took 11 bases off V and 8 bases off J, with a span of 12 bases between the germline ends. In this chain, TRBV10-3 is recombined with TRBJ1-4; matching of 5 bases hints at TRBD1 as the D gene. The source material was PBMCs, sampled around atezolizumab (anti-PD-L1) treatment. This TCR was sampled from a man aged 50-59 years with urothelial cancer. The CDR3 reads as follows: CAASTAEKLFF. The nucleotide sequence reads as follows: TGTGCCGCCTCGACAGCGGAAAAACTGTTTTTT.